The subject of this entry is one TCR beta chain. What it binds is not known. The repertoire was sequenced with immunoSEQ multiplex PCR; TCRdb's copy has only in-frame clones and lacks some. The sample carries approximately 160,000 clones, 92% recorded once. These data belong to a study of T cell responses to AZD1222 COVID-19 vaccine. Findings and limits, study-wide: Among the donors, most were white British and more were female, and clonal diversity was possibly underestimated.

Trimming cost V 2 bases and J 3 bases, with 7 bases left between them. Germline lookup yields CDR1 MNHEY and CDR2 SVGAGI. The CDR3 runs 13 residues. The clonotype originates from an adult who received the AZD1222 COVID-19 vaccine. The rearrangement joins TRBV6-5 to TRBJ1-1; D is ambiguous. The specimen comprised peripheral blood, sampled 28 days after the second AZD1222 dose. The CDR3 spells CASSYNKDTEAFF. The CDR3 nucleotides are TGTGCCAGCAGTTACAACAAAGACACTGAAGCTTTCTTT.